This T cell receptor beta chain was documented in a study of CD8 T cells in Susac syndrome. In the case of this clonotype: Antigen: not known.

The germline gives CDR1 KGHSH, CDR2 LQKENI. V lost 2 bases and J 3 bases, leaving 5 bases between the germline ends. The CDR3 length is 13 residues. Whole-study results and caveats: The authors acknowledged that their TCR sequencing and HLA analysis involved a relatively small number of individuals.

Random-hexamer reverse transcription was applied to roughly 0.5 to 1 ug RNA. Multiplex immunoSEQ PCR targeted 54 Vbeta and 13 Jbeta TCR beta segments. Using its own MiXCR run on the immunoSEQ multiplex PCR reads, TCRdb lists one record per CDR3 protein. The sample carries some 220,000 distinct CDR3 sequences, around 95% recorded once. TEMRA cells were enriched by FACS, while CD8+ and CD4+ T cells were obtained through a negative isolation that was performed magnetically. The receptor comes from a human donor with multiple sclerosis. The sample comprised CD4+ T cells from PBMCs. The V call is TRBV18, the J call TRBJ2-1; D gene ambiguous. CDR3 amino acids: CASSPGNYNEQFF. In DNA, the CDR3 is TGTGCCAGCTCACCAGGGAACTACAATGAGCAGTTCTTC.